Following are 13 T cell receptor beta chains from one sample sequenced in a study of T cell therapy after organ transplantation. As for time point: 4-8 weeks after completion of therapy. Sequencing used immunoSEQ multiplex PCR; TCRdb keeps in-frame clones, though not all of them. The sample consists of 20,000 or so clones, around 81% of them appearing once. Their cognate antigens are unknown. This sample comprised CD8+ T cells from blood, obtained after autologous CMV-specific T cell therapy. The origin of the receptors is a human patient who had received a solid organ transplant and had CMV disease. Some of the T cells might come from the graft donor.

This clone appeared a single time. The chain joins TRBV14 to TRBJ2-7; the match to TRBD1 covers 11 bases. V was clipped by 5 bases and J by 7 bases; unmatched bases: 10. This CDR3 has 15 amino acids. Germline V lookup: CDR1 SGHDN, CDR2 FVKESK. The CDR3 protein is CASSLGGQGVFEQYF. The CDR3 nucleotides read TGTGCCAGCAGCTTGGGGGGACAGGGGGTTTTTGAGCAGTACTTC.

The CDR3: CASSKIWVSVDTDADEQYF. DNA for the CDR3: TGTGCCAGCAGCAAAATATGGGTGTCAGTGGATACGGACGCCGACGAGCAGTACTTC. V gene TRBV11-2 combines with J gene TRBJ2-7, with D unclear. The CDR3 extends over 19 amino acids. With 5 bases removed from V and 5 bases from J, the gap between germline ends came to 31 bases. Germline CDR1 is SGHAT and CDR2 is FQNNGV.

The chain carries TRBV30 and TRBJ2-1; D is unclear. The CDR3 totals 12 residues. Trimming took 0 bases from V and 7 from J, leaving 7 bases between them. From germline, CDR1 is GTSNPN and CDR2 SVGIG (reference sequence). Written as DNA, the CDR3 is TGTGCCTGGAGTGTGAGCGCAAATGAGCAGTTCTTC. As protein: CAWSVSANEQFF. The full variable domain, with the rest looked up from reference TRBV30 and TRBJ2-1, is SQTIHQWPATLVQPVGSPLSLECTVEGTSNPNLYWYRQAAGRGLQLLFYSVGIGQISSEVPQNLSASRPQDRQFILSSKKLLLSDSGFYLCAWSVSANEQFFGPGTRLTVL.

The CDR3 here is CAWSVTVWYGYTF. The CDR3 nucleotides are TGTGCCTGGAGTGTAACAGTCTGGTATGGCTACACCTTC. This chain joins TRBV30 and TRBJ1-2; D gene uncertain. V was trimmed by 0 bases and J by 5 bases, leaving 10 bases between them. This CDR3 has 13 amino acids. Germline V lookup: CDR1 GTSNPN, CDR2 SVGIG (reference sequence).

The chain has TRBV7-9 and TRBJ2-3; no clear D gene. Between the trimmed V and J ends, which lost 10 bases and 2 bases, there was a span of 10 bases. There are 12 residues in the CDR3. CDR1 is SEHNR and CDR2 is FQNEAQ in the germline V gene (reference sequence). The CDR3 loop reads CAIPLPTDTQYF. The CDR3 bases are TGTGCCATCCCATTACCCACAGATACGCAGTATTTT. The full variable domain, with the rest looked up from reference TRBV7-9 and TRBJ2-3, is DTGVSQNPRHKITKRGQNVTFRCDPISEHNRLYWYRQTLGQGPEFLTYFQNEAQLEKSRLLSDRFSAERPKGSFSTLEIQRTEQGDSAMYLCAIPLPTDTQYFGPGTRLTVL.

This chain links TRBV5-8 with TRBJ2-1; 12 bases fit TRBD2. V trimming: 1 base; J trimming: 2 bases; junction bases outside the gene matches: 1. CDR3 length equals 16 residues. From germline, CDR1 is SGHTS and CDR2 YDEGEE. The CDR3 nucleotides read TGTGCCAGCAGCTTGTGGACTAGCGGGGCCTACAATGAGCAGTTCTTC. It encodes CASSLWTSGAYNEQFF. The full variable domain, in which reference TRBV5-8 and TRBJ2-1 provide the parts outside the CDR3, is EAGVTQSPTHLIKTRGQQATLRCSPISGHTSVYWYQQALGLGLQFLLWYDEGEERNRGNFPPRFSGRQFPNYSSELNVNALELEDSALYLCASSLWTSGAYNEQFFGPGTRLTVL.

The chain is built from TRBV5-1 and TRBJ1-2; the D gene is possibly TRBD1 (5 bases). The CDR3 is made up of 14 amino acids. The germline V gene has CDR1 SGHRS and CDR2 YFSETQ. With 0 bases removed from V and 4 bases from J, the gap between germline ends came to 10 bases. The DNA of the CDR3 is TGCGCCAGCAGCTTGGAGGGACCCCGCTATGGCTACACCTTC. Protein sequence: CASSLEGPRYGYTF.

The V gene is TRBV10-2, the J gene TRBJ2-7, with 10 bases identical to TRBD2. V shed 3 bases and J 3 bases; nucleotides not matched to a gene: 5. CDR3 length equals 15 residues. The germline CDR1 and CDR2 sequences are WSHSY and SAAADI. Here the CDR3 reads CASSDPAGGFYEQYF. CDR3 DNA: TGCGCCAGCAGTGACCCAGCGGGAGGGTTCTACGAGCAGTACTTC.

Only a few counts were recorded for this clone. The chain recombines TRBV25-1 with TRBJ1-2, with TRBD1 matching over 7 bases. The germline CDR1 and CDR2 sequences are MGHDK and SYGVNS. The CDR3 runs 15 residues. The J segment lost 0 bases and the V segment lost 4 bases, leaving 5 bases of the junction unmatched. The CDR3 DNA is TGTGCCAGCAGTGCTCCAGGGGGGGCTAACTATGGCTACACCTTC. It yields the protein CASSAPGGANYGYTF.

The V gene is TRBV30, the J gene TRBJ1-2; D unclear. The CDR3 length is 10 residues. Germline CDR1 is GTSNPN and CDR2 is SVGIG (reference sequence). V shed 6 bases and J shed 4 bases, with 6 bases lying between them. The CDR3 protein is CACLGYGYTF. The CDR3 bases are TGTGCCTGCCTAGGCTATGGCTACACCTTC.

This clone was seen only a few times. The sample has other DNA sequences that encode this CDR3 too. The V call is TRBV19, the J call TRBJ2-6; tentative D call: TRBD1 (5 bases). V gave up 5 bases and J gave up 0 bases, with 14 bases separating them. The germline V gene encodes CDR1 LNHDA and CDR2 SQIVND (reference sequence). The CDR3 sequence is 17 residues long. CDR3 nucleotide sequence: TGTGCCAGTAGTCCCCAGGGCTTCAGCTCTGGGGCCAACGTCCTGACTTTC. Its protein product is CASSPQGFSSGANVLTF.

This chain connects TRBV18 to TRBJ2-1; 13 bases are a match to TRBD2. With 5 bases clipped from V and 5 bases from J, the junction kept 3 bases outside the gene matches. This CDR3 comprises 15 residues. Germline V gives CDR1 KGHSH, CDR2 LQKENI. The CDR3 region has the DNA TGTGCCAGCTCAGGAACTAGCGGGAGGGACAATGAGCAGTTCTTC. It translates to CASSGTSGRDNEQFF.

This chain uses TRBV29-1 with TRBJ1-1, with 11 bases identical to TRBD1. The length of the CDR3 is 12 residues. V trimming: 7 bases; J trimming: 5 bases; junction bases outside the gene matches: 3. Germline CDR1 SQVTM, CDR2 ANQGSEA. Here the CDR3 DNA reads TGCAGCGGAGGGACAGGGGGTACTGAAGCTTTCTTT. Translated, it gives CSGGTGGTEAFF.